These 25 T cell receptor beta chains came from one sample sequenced in a study of T cells in localized non-small cell lung cancer. Method: immunoSEQ multiplex PCR; TCRdb's copy keeps in-frame clones and lacks some. The sample has under 7,000 clones, around 45% seen once. The starting material was lung tumor tissue, obtained before any cancer treatment. The receptors were gathered from a man aged 40-75 years with stage III lung adenocarcinoma.

By share, this clone counts as medium-sized. The rearrangement links TRBV11-3 to TRBJ2-1; TRBD1 aligns across 9 bases. This CDR3 has 14 amino acids. The J segment lost 7 bases and the V segment lost 5 bases, leaving 6 bases of the junction unmatched. Germline CDR1 and CDR2: SGHNT and YENEEA. CDR3: CASSTDRGWNEQFF. The CDR3 DNA sequence: TGTGCCAGCAGCACAGACAGGGGGTGGAATGAGCAGTTCTTC.

This clone has more than one count but fewer than ten. The chain uses TRBV9 and TRBJ1-2, with D possibly matching TRBD1 (5 bases). The CDR3 sequence is 14 residues long. V lost 0 bases and J lost 2, with 8 bases in between. Germline CDR1 reads SGDLS; CDR2 reads YYNGEE. CDR3 protein: CASSVGDGNYGYTF. For the CDR3, the DNA is TGTGCCAGCAGCGTAGGGGACGGGAACTATGGCTACACCTTC.

This clone was counted between two and nine times. The V call is TRBV12-5, the J call TRBJ2-1; 10 bases agree with TRBD2. This CDR3 has 21 residues. V trimming: 0 bases; J trimming: 2 bases; junction bases outside the gene matches: 16. Germline V lookup: CDR1 LGHNT, CDR2 FRNRAP. The CDR3 reads CASGLVQFVAGGHFTYNEQFF. For the CDR3, the DNA is TGTGCTAGTGGTTTGGTACAGTTCGTAGCGGGGGGCCATTTTACCTACAATGAGCAGTTCTTC.

The chain joins TRBV19 to TRBJ2-4; TRBD1 matches at 7 bases. The CDR3 spans 14 residues. V trimming: 6 bases; J trimming: 3 bases; junction bases outside the gene matches: 5. CDR1 and CDR2 (germline): LNHDA, SQIVND (reference sequence). CDR3 protein: CASSDQGVKNIQYF. The CDR3 DNA sequence: TGTGCCAGTAGCGATCAGGGGGTCAAAAACATTCAGTACTTC.

The sample holds a few counts of this clone. The chain couples TRBV11-3 to TRBJ1-6; D perhaps matches TRBD1 (5 bases). The CDR3 consists of 15 residues. Germline CDR1 is SGHNT and CDR2 is YENEEA. V shed 2 bases and J shed 7 bases, with 12 bases lying between them. This chain's CDR3 is CASSLTGVGNSPLHF. The CDR3 DNA reads TGTGCCAGCAGCTTAACGGGGGTCGGAAATTCACCCCTCCACTTT.

This clone was recorded a few times. The chain has TRBV11-3 and TRBJ2-6; 8 bases align to TRBD2. CDR1 and CDR2 from the germline V gene are SGHNT and YENEEA. J lost 0 bases, V lost 8 bases, and 3 bases had no gene match. The CDR3 is made up of 15 amino acids. The DNA for the CDR3 is TGTGCCAGCCTAGCGGGCCACTCTGGGGCCAACGTCCTGACTTTC. Protein product: CASLAGHSGANVLTF.

This clone has just a few counts. The V call is TRBV28, the J call TRBJ1-2, with unresolved D. Trimming left V 3 bases short and J 3 bases short, with 5 bases between. This CDR3 comprises 12 residues. Germline V gene data show CDR1 as MDHEN and CDR2 as SYDVKM. The CDR3 sequence is CASSFSDYGYTF. The DNA for the CDR3 is TGTGCCAGCAGTTTTTCGGACTATGGCTACACCTTC.

V and J are TRBV9 and TRBJ1-2; D is possibly TRBD1 (6 bases). This CDR3 is 12 amino acids long. CDR1 SGDLS and CDR2 YYNGEE come from the germline V gene. Deletions cut 4 bases from V and 6 bases from J, with 10 bases between. The CDR3, as DNA: TGTGCCAGCAGCTCACAGGGTGATGGCTACACCTTC. Protein product: CASSSQGDGYTF.

This chain links TRBV15 with TRBJ2-7; D is uncertain. V was cut by 0 bases and J by 3 bases, with 9 bases left in between. The CDR3 spans 14 residues. CDR1 and CDR2 (germline): LNHNV, YYDKDF (reference sequence). CDR3 coding DNA: TGTGCCACCAGCAGAGAGGGCAACATCTACGAGCAGTACTTC. This encodes CATSREGNIYEQYF.

This clone was seen a handful of times. The chain carries TRBV12-5 and TRBJ2-1; a possible D gene is TRBD2 (5 bases). Germline V lookup: CDR1 LGHNT, CDR2 FRNRAP. The V end lost 6 bases, the J end lost 7 bases, and 13 bases lay between the germline ends. The CDR3 consists of 13 residues. CDR3 protein: CASGTGSGNEQFF. The CDR3 DNA reads TGTGCTAGTGGAACGGGGTCTGGGAATGAGCAGTTCTTC.

This rearrangement joins TRBV30 to TRBJ1-3; no firm D call. The CDR3 is 17 residues long. Per the germline V gene, CDR1 is GTSNPN and CDR2 is SVGIG (reference sequence). V lost 2 bases and J 0 bases, leaving 17 bases between the germline ends. As DNA, the CDR3 is TGTGCCTGGAGTCGGGTTTCTTGGCAAATCTCTGGAAACACCATATATTTT. Its protein is CAWSRVSWQISGNTIYF.

V gene TRBV6-8 combines with J gene TRBJ2-5, with D perhaps TRBD2 (7 bases). V was shortened by 2 bases and J by 5 bases, with 12 bases between the two germline ends. The CDR3 has 14 amino acids. Germline V gene sequence: CDR1 MNHGY, CDR2 SAAAGT. CDR3 amino acids: CASSYGGAGETQYF. The CDR3 bases are TGTGCCAGCAGTTACGGGGGGGCAGGGGAGACCCAGTACTTC.

The J gene is TRBJ2-2, the V gene TRBV29-1; 13 nucleotides agree with TRBD2. V shed 5 bases and J 5 bases; nucleotides not matched to a gene: 8. The CDR3 runs 16 residues. CDR1 and CDR2 from the germline V gene are SQVTM and ANQGSEA. The CDR3 DNA sequence: TGCAGCGTTCAGCGACCGGGACTAGCGGGAACCGGGGAGCTGTTTTTT. It is translated as CSVQRPGLAGTGELFF.

This clone was detected a few times. The chain links TRBV19 to TRBJ1-5, with TRBD1 matching over 7 bases. This CDR3 region has 14 residues. V lost 5 bases, J lost 5 bases, and 6 bases stayed unmatched. Germline CDR1 and CDR2: LNHDA and SQIVND (reference sequence). For the CDR3, the DNA is TGTGCCAGTAGTGTTTTTACAGGGGATCAGCCCCAGCATTTT. As protein: CASSVFTGDQPQHF.

V usage is TRBV5-1 and J usage is TRBJ2-5, with a weak D call TRBD2 (5 bases). The CDR3 is 15 residues long. Trimming left V 4 bases short and J 3 bases short, with 16 bases between. Looked up from germline, CDR1 is SGHRS and CDR2 is YFSETQ. CDR3 sequence: CASSSQGWGEETQYF. The CDR3 bases are TGCGCCAGCAGCAGTCAAGGATGGGGAGAAGAGACCCAGTACTTC.

This clone is termed medium-sized (0.01 to 0.1%). The gene calls are TRBV11-3 and TRBJ2-5; possible D gene TRBD2, 5 bases. The CDR3 runs to 15 residues. The germline V gene has CDR1 SGHNT and CDR2 YENEEA. V lost 5 bases to trimming and J lost 1 base, with 14 bases between them. The CDR3 DNA follows: TGTGCCAGCAGCCCAGTTTTGGGGAGCCAAGAGACCCAGTACTTC. It translates to CASSPVLGSQETQYF.

The V gene is TRBV1, the J gene TRBJ2-2; TRBD2 is the table's D call, not checked against the DNA. TRBV1 is reported as a pseudogene. The CDR3 consists of 14 residues. This chain's CDR3 is CASSQDRLGGELFF. The DNA for the CDR3 is TGCGCCAGCAGCCAAGATCGACTCGGCGGGGAGCTGTTTTTT.

This chain connects TRBV18 to TRBJ2-7; 7 positions match TRBD1. Germline V gene lookup returns CDR1 KGHSH and CDR2 LQKENI. Germline trimming cut 3 bases from V and 3 bases from J; bases unmatched to any gene: 5. CDR3 length: 14 amino acids. CDR3 amino acids: CASSPGDSYYEQYF. CDR3 DNA sequence: TGTGCCAGCTCACCTGGGGACAGCTACTACGAGCAGTACTTC.

This sequence joins TRBV19 and TRBJ2-1, with 12 bases aligning to TRBD2. CDR3 length equals 14 residues. Germline CDR1 is LNHDA and CDR2 is SQIVND (reference sequence). The V and J ends lost 8 bases and 5 bases, in that order; junction bases with no gene match: 4. In DNA form, the CDR3 reads TGTGCCAGTCTAGCGGGAGGGGGGGACAATGAGCAGTTCTTC. It codes for CASLAGGGDNEQFF.

The genes are TRBV6-8 and TRBJ2-7, with D unclear. With 8 bases removed from V and 0 bases from J, the gap between germline ends came to 8 bases. Germline CDR1 MNHGY, CDR2 SAAAGT. The CDR3 length is 12 residues. CDR3 nucleotide sequence: TGTGCCAGCTCGACGGGCTCCTACGAGCAGTACTTC. As protein: CASSTGSYEQYF.

V usage is TRBV4-1 and J usage is TRBJ1-4; TRBD1 might be the D (6 bases). The CDR3 spans 16 residues. Trimming removed 4 bases at V and 5 bases at J, with 17 bases between. CDR1 and CDR2 (germline): MGHRA, YSYEKL. The CDR3 region has the DNA TGCGCCAGCAGCCGTGGGTCAGGACAGAAAAATGAAAAACTGTTTTTT. It yields the protein CASSRGSGQKNEKLFF.

The chain recombines TRBV28 with TRBJ1-2; tentative D call: TRBD1 (6 bases). The CDR3 runs to 14 residues. Trimming removed 8 bases at V and 5 bases at J, with 18 bases between. In germline, CDR1 is MDHEN, CDR2 SYDVKM. In DNA form, the CDR3 reads TGTGCCAGCGCAAGTGACAGGAGGGCTTATGGCTACACCTTC. Translated, it gives CASASDRRAYGYTF.

The rearrangement joins TRBV6-9 to TRBJ2-7; D ambiguous. Trimming pared 3 bases from V and 6 bases from J, leaving 6 bases between. Per the germline V gene, CDR1 is MNHGY and CDR2 is SVAAGI. This CDR3 spans 11 amino acids. The CDR3 is CASSYPSEQYF. CDR3 nucleotides: TGTGCCAGCAGTTACCCGTCCGAGCAGTACTTC.

Only a few counts were recorded for this clone. The V call is TRBV29-1, the J call TRBJ2-1; D is tentatively TRBD1 or TRBD2 (5 bases each). The CDR3 loop spans 12 amino acids. V was cut by 5 bases and J by 7 bases, with 12 bases left in between. Germline V gene lookup returns CDR1 SQVTM and CDR2 ANQGSEA. The CDR3 region has the DNA TGCAGCGTTCACTTGTGGGGGAATGAGCAGTTCTTC. Amino acids: CSVHLWGNEQFF.

This chain joins TRBV6-8 and TRBJ1-2; 7 bases are a match to TRBD1. This CDR3 comprises 12 residues. Germline trimming cut 6 bases from V and 8 bases from J; bases unmatched to any gene: 6. CDR1 is MNHGY, CDR2 SAAAGT, per germline. CDR3 coding DNA: TGTGCCAGCAGCAGACAGGGTCAAGGCTACACCTTC. It translates to CASSRQGQGYTF.